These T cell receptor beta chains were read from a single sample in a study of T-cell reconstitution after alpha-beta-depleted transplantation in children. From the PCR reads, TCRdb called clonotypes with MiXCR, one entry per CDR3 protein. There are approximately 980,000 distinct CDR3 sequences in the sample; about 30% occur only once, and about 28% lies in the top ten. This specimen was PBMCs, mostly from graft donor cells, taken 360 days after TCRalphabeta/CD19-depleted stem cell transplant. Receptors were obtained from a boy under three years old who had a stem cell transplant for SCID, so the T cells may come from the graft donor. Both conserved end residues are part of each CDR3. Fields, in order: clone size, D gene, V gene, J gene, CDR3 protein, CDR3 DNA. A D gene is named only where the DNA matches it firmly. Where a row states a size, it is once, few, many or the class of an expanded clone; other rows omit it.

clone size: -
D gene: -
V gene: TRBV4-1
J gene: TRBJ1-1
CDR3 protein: CASSHDSVNTEAFF
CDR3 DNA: TGCGCCAGCAGCCACGACTCTGTGAACACTGAAGCTTTCTTT

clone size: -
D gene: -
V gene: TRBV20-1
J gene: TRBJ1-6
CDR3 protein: CSARGVRSSPLHF
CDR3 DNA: TGCAGTGCTAGAGGAGTACGCAGTTCACCCCTCCACTTT

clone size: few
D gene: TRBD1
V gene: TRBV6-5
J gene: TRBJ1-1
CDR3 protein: CASSYEPGQVMAAFF
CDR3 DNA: TGTGCCAGCAGTTACGAACCGGGACAGGTTATGGCGGCTTTCTTT

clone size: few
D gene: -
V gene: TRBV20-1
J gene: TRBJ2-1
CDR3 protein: CSASRDTVSAYNEQFF
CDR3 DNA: TGCAGTGCATCCCGGGACACTGTATCGGCCTACAATGAGCAGTTCTTC

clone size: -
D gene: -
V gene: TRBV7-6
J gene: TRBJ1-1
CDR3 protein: CASSRMDRNTEAFF
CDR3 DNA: TGTGCCAGCAGCCGGATGGACAGGAACACTGAAGCTTTCTTT

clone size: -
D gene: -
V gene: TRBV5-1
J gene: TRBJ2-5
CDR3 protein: CASSLVSWGAGGKETQYF
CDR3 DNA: TGCGCCAGCAGCTTGGTGTCTTGGGGGGCCGGCGGAAAAGAGACCCAGTACTTC

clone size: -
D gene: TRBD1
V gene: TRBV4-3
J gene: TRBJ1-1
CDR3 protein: CASSRAVGRGTEAFF
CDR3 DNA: TGCGCCAGCAGCCGAGCGGTGGGCAGGGGGACTGAAGCTTTCTTT

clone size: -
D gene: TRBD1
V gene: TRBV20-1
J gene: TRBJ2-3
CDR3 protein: CSARAGGLTDTQYF
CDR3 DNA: TGCAGTGCTAGAGCAGGGGGCCTCACAGATACGCAGTATTTT

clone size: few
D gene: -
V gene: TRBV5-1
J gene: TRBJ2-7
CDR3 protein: CASSLGSRPYEQYF
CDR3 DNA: TGCGCCAGCAGCCTCGGGAGTAGGCCTTACGAGCAGTACTTC

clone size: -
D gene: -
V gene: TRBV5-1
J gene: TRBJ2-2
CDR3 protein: CASSLAPGGGRSGELFF
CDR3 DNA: TGCGCCAGCAGCTTGGCCCCTGGGGGGGGCCGATCCGGGGAGCTGTTTTTT

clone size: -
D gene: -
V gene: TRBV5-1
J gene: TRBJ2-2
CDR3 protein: CASSLQVLSGTGELFF
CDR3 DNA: TGCGCCAGCAGCTTGCAGGTCCTATCGGGCACCGGGGAGCTGTTTTTT

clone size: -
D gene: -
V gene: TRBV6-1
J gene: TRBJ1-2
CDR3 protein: CASSEAGGRGGYGYTF
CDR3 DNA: TGTGCCAGCAGTGAAGCTGGGGGCCGGGGCGGCTATGGCTACACCTTC

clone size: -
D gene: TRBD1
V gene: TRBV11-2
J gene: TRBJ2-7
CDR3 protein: CASSSRTGGATYEQYF
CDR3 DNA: TGTGCCAGCAGCTCGCGCACAGGGGGAGCGACCTACGAGCAGTACTTC

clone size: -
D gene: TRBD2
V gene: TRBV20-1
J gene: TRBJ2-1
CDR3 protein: CSAGTSGGAVEQFF
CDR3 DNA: TGCAGTGCTGGGACTAGCGGGGGGGCCGTTGAGCAGTTCTTC

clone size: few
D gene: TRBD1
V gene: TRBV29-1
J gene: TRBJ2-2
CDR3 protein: CSVWTGFNTGELFF
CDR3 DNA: TGCAGCGTATGGACAGGATTTAACACCGGGGAGCTGTTTTTT

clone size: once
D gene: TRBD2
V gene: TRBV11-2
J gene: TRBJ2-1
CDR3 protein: CASSFFLAGGYNEQFF
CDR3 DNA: TGTGCCAGCAGCTTCTTCCTAGCGGGGGGGTACAATGAGCAGTTCTTC

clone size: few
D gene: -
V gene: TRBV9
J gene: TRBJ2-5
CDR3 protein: CASSVDAGQLTQYF
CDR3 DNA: TGTGCCAGCAGCGTAGACGCGGGACAGCTGACCCAGTACTTC

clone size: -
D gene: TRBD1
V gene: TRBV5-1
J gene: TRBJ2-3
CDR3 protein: CASSYRDRRTDTQYF
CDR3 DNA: TGCGCCAGCAGTTACCGGGACAGGCGCACAGATACGCAGTATTTT

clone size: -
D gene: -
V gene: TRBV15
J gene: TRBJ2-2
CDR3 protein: CATSRAMGTGELFF
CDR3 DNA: TGTGCCACCAGCAGAGCAATGGGGACCGGGGAGCTGTTTTTT

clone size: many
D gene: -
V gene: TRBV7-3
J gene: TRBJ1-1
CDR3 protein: CASSPQRGLEAFF
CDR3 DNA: TGTGCCAGCAGCCCTCAGAGGGGCCTTGAAGCTTTCTTT

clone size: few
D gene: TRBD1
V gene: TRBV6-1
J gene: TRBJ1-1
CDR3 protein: CASSATQGTEAFF
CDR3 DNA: TGTGCCAGCAGTGCCACACAGGGGACCGAAGCTTTCTTT

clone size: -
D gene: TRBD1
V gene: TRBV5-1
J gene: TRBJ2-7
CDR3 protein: CASGRFGTGSEEQYF
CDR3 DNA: TGCGCCAGCGGCCGATTCGGGACAGGGTCGGAGGAGCAGTACTTC

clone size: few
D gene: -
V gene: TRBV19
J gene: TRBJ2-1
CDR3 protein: CASSIGQGSYNEQFF
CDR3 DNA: TGTGCCAGTAGTATAGGACAAGGCAGTTACAATGAGCAGTTCTTC

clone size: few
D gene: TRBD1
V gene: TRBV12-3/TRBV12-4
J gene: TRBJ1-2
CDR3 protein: CASRSRGQGPGYTF
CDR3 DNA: TGTGCCAGCAGGTCCAGGGGACAGGGCCCGGGCTACACCTTC

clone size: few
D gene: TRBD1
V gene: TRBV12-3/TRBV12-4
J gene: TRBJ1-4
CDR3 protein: CASSPGQEPEKLFF
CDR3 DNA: TGTGCCAGCAGCCCCGGACAGGAGCCTGAAAAACTGTTTTTT

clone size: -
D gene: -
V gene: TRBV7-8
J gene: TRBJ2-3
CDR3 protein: CASSFRGARTDTQYF
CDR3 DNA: TGTGCCAGCAGCTTTAGGGGGGCGAGGACAGATACGCAGTATTTT

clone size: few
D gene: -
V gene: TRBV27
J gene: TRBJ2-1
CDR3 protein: CASSLSEVSNEQFF
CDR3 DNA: TGTGCCAGCAGTTTATCTGAAGTGTCGAATGAGCAGTTCTTC

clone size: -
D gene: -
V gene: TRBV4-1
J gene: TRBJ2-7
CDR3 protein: CASSPGQGVNYEQYF
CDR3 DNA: TGCGCCAGCAGCCCCGGGCAGGGTGTGAACTACGAGCAGTACTTC

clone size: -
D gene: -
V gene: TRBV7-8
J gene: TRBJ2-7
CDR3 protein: CASSPQAGIGEQYF
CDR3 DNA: TGTGCCAGCAGCCCCCAGGCGGGAATCGGGGAACAGTACTTC

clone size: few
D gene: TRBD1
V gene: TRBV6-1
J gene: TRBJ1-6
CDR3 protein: CASRRDRGGGSPLHF
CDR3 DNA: TGTGCCAGCCGAAGGGACAGGGGAGGAGGCTCACCCCTCCACTTT

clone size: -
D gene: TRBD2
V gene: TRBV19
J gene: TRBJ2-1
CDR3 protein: CASSRNSGGYNEQFF
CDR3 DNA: TGTGCCAGTAGTCGAAATAGCGGGGGATACAATGAGCAGTTCTTC